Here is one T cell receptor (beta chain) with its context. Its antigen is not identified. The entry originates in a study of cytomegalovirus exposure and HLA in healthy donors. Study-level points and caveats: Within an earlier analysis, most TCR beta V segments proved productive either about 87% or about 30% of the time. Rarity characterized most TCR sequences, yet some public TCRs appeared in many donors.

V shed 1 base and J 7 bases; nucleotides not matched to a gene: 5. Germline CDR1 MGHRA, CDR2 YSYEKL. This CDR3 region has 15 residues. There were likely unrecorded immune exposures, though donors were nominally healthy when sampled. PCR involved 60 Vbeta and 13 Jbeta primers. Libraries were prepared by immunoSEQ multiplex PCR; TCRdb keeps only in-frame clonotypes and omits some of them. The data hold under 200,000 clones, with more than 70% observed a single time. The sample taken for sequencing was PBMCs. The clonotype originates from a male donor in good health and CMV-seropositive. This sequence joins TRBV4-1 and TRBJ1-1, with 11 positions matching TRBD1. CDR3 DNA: TGCGCCAGCAGCCAAGTCCGGACAGGGGGCTTTGAAGCTTTCTTT. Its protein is CASSQVRTGGFEAFF.